A selection of T cell receptor beta chains follows, all from one sample in a study of blood T cells in healthy people across ages. MiXCR, applied by TCRdb to the 5' RACE reads, yields one record per CDR3 protein. The table records about 1.5 million distinct CDR3 sequences, approximately 43% of them present only once. Source material: blood. These receptors all come from a woman between 18 and 29 years old in good health. Each CDR3 is given with its conserved first and last residue. Fields, in order: CDR3 DNA, CDR3 protein, V gene, D gene, CDR3 length, clone size, J gene. D genes are given only for firm matches. Clone size appears in some rows only: once, few, many, or a class for an expanded clone.

CDR3 DNA: TGTGCCAGCAGCTTAAATAGGATCTACGAGCAGTACTTC
CDR3 protein: CASSLNRIYEQYF
V gene: TRBV7-8
D gene: -
CDR3 length: 13
clone size: few
J gene: TRBJ2-7

CDR3 DNA: TGTGCCAGCAGTTTTCAAGGGCCTAAATATGGCTACACCTTC
CDR3 protein: CASSFQGPKYGYTF
V gene: TRBV27
D gene: -
CDR3 length: 14
clone size: -
J gene: TRBJ1-2

CDR3 DNA: TGCAGTGCTAGAGGGGGGATAGTTAGTGAGCAGTTCTTC
CDR3 protein: CSARGGIVSEQFF
V gene: TRBV20-1
D gene: -
CDR3 length: 13
clone size: few
J gene: TRBJ2-1

CDR3 DNA: TGCAGTGCTATAGAGCACACCGGGGAGCTGTTTTTT
CDR3 protein: CSAIEHTGELFF
V gene: TRBV20-1
D gene: -
CDR3 length: 12
clone size: -
J gene: TRBJ2-2

CDR3 DNA: TGTGCCAGCAGTCTAAGACGAGCCCTCTACAATGAGCAGTTCTTC
CDR3 protein: CASSLRRALYNEQFF
V gene: TRBV2
D gene: -
CDR3 length: 15
clone size: -
J gene: TRBJ2-1

CDR3 DNA: TGTGCCAGCAGCTCACTGCAGGGAGGCACTGAAGCTTTCTTT
CDR3 protein: CASSSLQGGTEAFF
V gene: TRBV7-3
D gene: -
CDR3 length: 14
clone size: few
J gene: TRBJ1-1

CDR3 DNA: TGTGCCAGCAGCAAAATCACTGAGCAGTACTTC
CDR3 protein: CASSKITEQYF
V gene: TRBV6-2/TRBV6-3
D gene: -
CDR3 length: 11
clone size: -
J gene: TRBJ2-7

CDR3 DNA: TGTGCCAGCAGTTATGGTCGCAAAGCTTTCTTT
CDR3 protein: CASSYGRKAFF
V gene: TRBV6-2/TRBV6-3
D gene: -
CDR3 length: 11
clone size: few
J gene: TRBJ1-1

CDR3 DNA: TGTGCCAGCAGTTCCCTTAGCGGCACAGATACGCAGTATTTT
CDR3 protein: CASSSLSGTDTQYF
V gene: TRBV12-3/TRBV12-4
D gene: -
CDR3 length: 14
clone size: many
J gene: TRBJ2-3

CDR3 DNA: TGTGCCAGCAGTTTTAGGGTGGGAGAAGCCTACGAGCAGTACTTC
CDR3 protein: CASSFRVGEAYEQYF
V gene: TRBV12-3/TRBV12-4
D gene: -
CDR3 length: 15
clone size: many
J gene: TRBJ2-7

CDR3 DNA: TGTGCCAGCAGTTTTGGTCCAAACACCGGGGAGCTGTTTTTT
CDR3 protein: CASSFGPNTGELFF
V gene: TRBV12-3/TRBV12-4
D gene: -
CDR3 length: 14
clone size: few
J gene: TRBJ2-2

CDR3 DNA: TGCAGTGCTAGATGGCTAGGAACAGATACGCAGTATTTT
CDR3 protein: CSARWLGTDTQYF
V gene: TRBV20-1
D gene: -
CDR3 length: 13
clone size: few
J gene: TRBJ2-3

CDR3 DNA: TGCGCCAGCAGCGTCGGGGGTCCCGTCTACGAGCAGTACTTC
CDR3 protein: CASSVGGPVYEQYF
V gene: TRBV5-1
D gene: -
CDR3 length: 14
clone size: -
J gene: TRBJ2-7

CDR3 DNA: TGTGCCAGCAGCTTCACAGGGGCAATGAACACTGAAGCTTTCTTT
CDR3 protein: CASSFTGAMNTEAFF
V gene: TRBV7-9
D gene: TRBD1
CDR3 length: 15
clone size: once
J gene: TRBJ1-1

CDR3 DNA: TGTGCCACCAGCAGAGAGCGGCTAGGTTTGCAGGGGAAGTTGACTGAAGCTTTCTTT
CDR3 protein: CATSRERLGLQGKLTEAFF
V gene: TRBV15
D gene: -
CDR3 length: 19
clone size: few
J gene: TRBJ1-1

CDR3 DNA: TGTGCCAGCAGTTACGATGTCGGGCGGAGGGTGGAAGAGACCCAGTTCTTC
CDR3 protein: CASSYDVGRRVEETQFF
V gene: TRBV6-2/TRBV6-3
D gene: -
CDR3 length: 17
clone size: -
J gene: TRBJ2-1

CDR3 DNA: TGTGCCAGCAGCTTAGAATTAACGAGCTCCTACAATGAGCAGTTCTTC
CDR3 protein: CASSLELTSSYNEQFF
V gene: TRBV11-1
D gene: -
CDR3 length: 16
clone size: -
J gene: TRBJ2-1

CDR3 DNA: TGCAGTGCTGGAGGCTTGGGAGGGAGGTCCTACAATGAGCAGTACTTC
CDR3 protein: CSAGGLGGRSYNEQYF
V gene: TRBV20-1
D gene: TRBD2
CDR3 length: 16
clone size: -
J gene: TRBJ2-7

CDR3 DNA: TGCAGTGCTCTTAGCGGGAGCTTGGCCCACGAGCAGTACTTC
CDR3 protein: CSALSGSLAHEQYF
V gene: TRBV20-1
D gene: TRBD2
CDR3 length: 14
clone size: few
J gene: TRBJ2-7

CDR3 DNA: TGTGCCAGCAGTTCCCTCGACCGGACAGGGGGCCTCGCCGGGGAGCTGTTTTTT
CDR3 protein: CASSSLDRTGGLAGELFF
V gene: TRBV6-2/TRBV6-3
D gene: TRBD1
CDR3 length: 18
clone size: few
J gene: TRBJ2-2

CDR3 DNA: TGTGCCACCAGCAGAGATCCTCCGCAGGGATATAATTCACCCCTCCACTTT
CDR3 protein: CATSRDPPQGYNSPLHF
V gene: TRBV15
D gene: -
CDR3 length: 17
clone size: few
J gene: TRBJ1-6